Listed here are 21 T cell receptor beta chains from one sample, sequenced in a study of T-cell reconstitution after alpha-beta-depleted transplantation in children. It was with unique molecular identifiers that the TCRbeta library was prepared. MiXCR was run by TCRdb on the PCR reads, yielding one entry per CDR3 protein. The data hold about 980,000 distinct CDR3 sequences, with about 29% observed a single time. Sequences were derived from PBMCs, mostly from graft donor cells, sampled 360 days after TCRalphabeta/CD19-depleted stem cell transplant. The receptor set was obtained from a boy in the first two years of life who had a stem cell transplant for SCID, so the T cells may come from the graft donor.

The rearrangement links TRBV7-2 to TRBJ2-3; D might be TRBD1 (5 bases). The germline V gene has CDR1 SGHTA and CDR2 FQGNSA. Trimming took 4 bases from V and 2 from J, leaving 13 bases between them. The CDR3 runs 15 residues. The CDR3, as DNA: TGTGCCAGCAGCTCCTCCGTGACAGACACAGATACGCAGTATTTT. This translates into CASSSSVTDTDTQYF.

The chain uses TRBV20-1 and TRBJ2-7, with a possible D match to TRBD1 (6 bases). CDR1 and CDR2 from the germline V gene are DFQATT and SNEGSKA (reference sequence). The CDR3 totals 17 residues. Trimming pared 4 bases from V and 3 bases from J, leaving 25 bases between. The CDR3: CSAIGSGGSLIHYEQYF. The CDR3 DNA reads as TGCAGTGCTATAGGGTCTGGGGGCAGCTTAATCCACTACGAGCAGTACTTC.

This chain links TRBV6-1 with TRBJ2-3, with D perhaps TRBD1 (6 bases). V lost 6 bases and J 4 bases, leaving 14 bases between the germline ends. The germline CDR1 and CDR2 sequences are MNHNS and SASEGT. CDR3 length: 14 amino acids. The chain's CDR3 is CASSRRTAADTQYF. CDR3 nucleotide sequence: TGTGCCAGCAGCCGTAGGACAGCCGCAGATACGCAGTATTTT.

The gene calls are TRBV12-3 or TRBV12-4 and TRBJ2-7, with 10 bases matching TRBD1. The ends lost 6 bases at V and 4 bases at J; junction bases unmatched: 12. The CDR3 has 16 residues. CDR3 loop: CASSPTGTGALYEQYF. CDR3 sequence (DNA): TGTGCCAGCAGCCCCACCGGGACAGGGGCCTTATACGAGCAGTACTTC.

On this clonotype itself: One end of the junction is discordant with germline, which a read error may explain. This rearrangement joins TRBV7-2 to TRBJ2-7; 11 nucleotides match TRBD2. This CDR3 is built from 15 residues. Germline CDR1 SGHTA, CDR2 FQGNSA. The CDR3 loop is CASSQTSGGPYEQDF. The CDR3 region has the DNA TGTGCCAGCAGCCAAACTAGCGGGGGCCCTTACGAGCAGGACTTC.

Ten or more counts support this clonotype. The chain has TRBV28 and TRBJ1-1, with 8 bases that match TRBD1. The CDR3 covers 14 residues. After removal of 6 bases from V and 3 bases from J, the junction contained 6 bases not matched to a gene. Germline values: CDR1 MDHEN, CDR2 SYDVKM. Written as DNA, the CDR3 is TGTGCCAGCAGCCGTCTGGACAGGGACACTGAAGCTTTCTTT. Amino acid sequence: CASSRLDRDTEAFF.

This clonotype was counted a few times. The chain employs TRBV12-3 or TRBV12-4 and TRBJ2-7; 7 nucleotides agree with TRBD1. This CDR3 is built from 14 residues. V was pared by 2 bases and J by 2 bases, with 3 bases of the junction left unmatched. The CDR3 sequence: CASSLHGTAYEQYF. The CDR3 region has the DNA TGTGCCAGCAGTTTACACGGGACAGCCTACGAGCAGTACTTC.

This clonotype was seen more than once but under ten times. V gene TRBV24-1 combines with J gene TRBJ2-1; unclear D gene. Germline values: CDR1 KGHDR, CDR2 SFDVKD. This CDR3 spans 17 amino acids. Trimming shortened V by 3 bases and J by 0 bases, and 14 bases separated the two germline ends. The CDR3 region is CATSDRVGLSSYNEQFF. The CDR3 DNA is TGTGCCACCAGTGATCGTGTGGGCCTAAGCTCCTACAATGAGCAGTTCTTC.

The chain links TRBV5-1 to TRBJ2-3; D unresolved. CDR1 is SGHRS and CDR2 is YFSETQ in the germline V gene. V was cut by 4 bases and J by 1 base, with 13 bases left in between. This CDR3 is 15 amino acids long. The CDR3 is CASSPNGRRTDTQYF. The CDR3 region has the DNA TGCGCCAGCAGCCCCAATGGTCGGCGCACAGATACGCAGTATTTT.

This clonotype has more than one count but fewer than ten. The rearrangement joins TRBV5-1 to TRBJ1-2, with 10 bases matching TRBD1. V dropped 6 bases and J dropped 8; count of bases not matched to a gene: 4. CDR1 is SGHRS and CDR2 is YFSETQ in the germline V gene. This CDR3 comprises 12 residues. CDR3 sequence: CASTGQGEGYTF. CDR3 DNA: TGCGCCAGCACCGGACAGGGGGAAGGCTACACCTTC.

The CDR3 region is CASSLRAGGNTDTQYF. CDR3 DNA: TGTGCCAGCAGCTTAAGAGCGGGGGGGAATACAGATACGCAGTATTTT. This sequence joins TRBV7-2 and TRBJ2-3; 10 nucleotides agree with TRBD2. This CDR3 contains 16 residues. V shed 2 bases, J shed 3 bases, and the junction held 5 bases outside the gene matches. CDR1 SGHTA and CDR2 FQGNSA come from the germline V gene.

The V and J genes are TRBV21-1 and TRBJ2-1; the table's D call of TRBD2 was not tested on the DNA. TRBV21-1 represents a pseudogene. CDR3 length: 18 amino acids. CDR3 amino acids: CASSKRVSSGGVGNEQFF. The CDR3 nucleotides are TGTGCCAGCAGCAAAAGGGTGTCTAGCGGGGGGGTAGGCAATGAGCAGTTCTTC.

CDR3 region: CASATGTGYADTQYF. The CDR3, as DNA: TGTGCCAGCGCTACCGGGACAGGGTATGCAGATACGCAGTATTTT. V and J are TRBV6-1 and TRBJ2-3, with TRBD1 identical over 9 bases. CDR1 and CDR2 from the germline V gene are MNHNS and SASEGT. The V gene end was trimmed by 8 bases and the J gene end by 4 bases; junction bases not matched to a gene: 10. The CDR3 sequence is 15 residues long.

The V and J genes are TRBV20-1 and TRBJ1-5; maybe TRBD1 (6 bases). This CDR3 has 14 residues. Germline V CDR1 and CDR2: DFQATT, SNEGSKA (reference sequence). V was pared by 5 bases and J by 2 bases, with 13 bases between. CDR3 in amino acids: CSAAQGTRNQPQHF. The CDR3 region has the DNA TGCAGTGCTGCCCAGGGGACGCGCAATCAGCCCCAGCATTTT.

The chain has TRBV4-2 and TRBJ2-1; possible D gene TRBD1, 5 bases. Germline V gene data show CDR1 as LGHNA and CDR2 as YNFKEQ. This CDR3 has 17 amino acids. V lost 1 base to trimming and J lost 3 bases, with 16 bases between them. CDR3 protein: CASSQGPDSRGYNEQFF. For the CDR3, the DNA is TGTGCCAGCAGCCAAGGACCAGACAGCCGAGGCTACAATGAGCAGTTCTTC.

The chain employs TRBV7-2 and TRBJ2-1, with 9 bases lining up with TRBD2. Unmatched junction bases numbered 9, after V lost 1 base and J lost 8 bases. CDR1 SGHTA and CDR2 FQGNSA come from the germline V gene. The CDR3 has 16 amino acids. CDR3 nucleotide sequence: TGTGCCAGCAGCTTAGGAGGCGGGGGGGCAGTGGATGAGCAGTTCTTC. This sequence encodes CASSLGGGGAVDEQFF.

The chain carries TRBV12-3 or TRBV12-4 and TRBJ2-1; the D gene is possibly TRBD2 (7 bases). Trimming took off 1 base at V and 3 bases at J, with 13 bases between the two ends. The CDR3 spans 16 residues. This chain's CDR3 is CASSLVEGGDYNEQFF. Written as DNA, the CDR3 is TGTGCCAGCAGTTTAGTGGAGGGGGGGGACTACAATGAGCAGTTCTTC.

This clonotype has a handful of counts. J is TRBJ2-5 and V is TRBV15; TRBD1 agrees at 11 bases. Per the germline V gene, CDR1 is LNHNV and CDR2 is YYDKDF (reference sequence). Losses at the gene ends were 1 base for V and 3 bases for J; bases not matched to a gene: 10. There are 18 residues in the CDR3. For the CDR3, the DNA is TGTGCCACCAGCAGAGTCGTAACCTGGGACAGGGGGGAAGAGACCCAGTACTTC. Translated: CATSRVVTWDRGEETQYF.

The chain recombines TRBV4-3 with TRBJ2-1; D gene ambiguous. The CDR3 has 15 amino acids. Per germline, CDR1 LGHNA and CDR2 YSLEER. V was cut by 0 bases and J by 1 base, with 7 bases left in between. The CDR3 nucleotides read TGCGCCAGCAGCCAAGATATGGCTTCCTACAATGAGCAGTTCTTC. Its translation is CASSQDMASYNEQFF.

This chain connects TRBV2 to TRBJ1-5, with 7 bases aligning to TRBD1. The germline gives CDR1 SNHLY, CDR2 FYNNEI. This CDR3 contains 14 residues. V lost 6 bases, J lost 6 bases, and 8 bases stayed unmatched. This CDR3 reads CASRGGGASQPQHF. The CDR3 DNA follows: TGTGCCAGCAGGGGAGGGGGCGCGAGTCAGCCCCAGCATTTT.

V and J are TRBV10-3 and TRBJ2-1, with TRBD2 as a possible D gene (6 bases). V dropped 6 bases and J dropped 12 bases, with 15 bases sitting between them. This CDR3 contains 12 residues. Per the germline V gene, CDR1 is ENHRY and CDR2 is SYGVKD. The DNA for the CDR3 is TGTGCCATCAGCCCTACGACTAGGGGGCAGTTCTTC. It codes for CAISPTTRGQFF.